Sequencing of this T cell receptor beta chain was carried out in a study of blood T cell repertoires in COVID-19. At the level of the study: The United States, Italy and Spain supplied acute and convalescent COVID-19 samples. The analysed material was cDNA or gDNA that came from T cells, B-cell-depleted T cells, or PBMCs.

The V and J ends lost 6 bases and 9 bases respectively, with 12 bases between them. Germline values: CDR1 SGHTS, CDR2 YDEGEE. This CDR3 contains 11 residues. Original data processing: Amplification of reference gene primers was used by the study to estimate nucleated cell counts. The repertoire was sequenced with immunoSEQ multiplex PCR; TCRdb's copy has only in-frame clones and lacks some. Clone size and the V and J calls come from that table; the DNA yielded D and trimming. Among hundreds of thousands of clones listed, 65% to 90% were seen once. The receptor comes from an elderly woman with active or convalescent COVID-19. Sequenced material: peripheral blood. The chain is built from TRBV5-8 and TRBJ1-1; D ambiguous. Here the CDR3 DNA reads TGTGCCAGCAACCAACATTCCAAAGCTTTCTTT. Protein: CASNQHSKAFF. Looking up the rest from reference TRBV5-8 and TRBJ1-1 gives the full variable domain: EAGVTQSPTHLIKTRGQQATLRCSPISGHTSVYWYQQALGLGLQFLLWYDEGEERNRGNFPPRFSGRQFPNYSSELNVNALELEDSALYLCASNQHSKAFFGQGTRLTVV.